This entry lists 11 T cell receptor beta chains sequenced from one sample in a study of T cell repertoires in cytomegalovirus infection. TCRdb processed the reads anew with MiXCR; each CDR3 protein has one entry. The top ten clones hold less than 15% of a sample with more than 250,000 distinct CDR3 sequences, more than 20% of them seen once. These receptors' targets are unknown. The source was cultured PBMCs, collected from culture after CMV antigen stimulation. The origin of the receptors is a human donor in good health (CMV status not recorded). Some clones in this sample may be carry-over from other donors' samples.

This rearrangement joins TRBV7-9 to TRBJ1-2, with 9 bases matching TRBD1. The CDR3 contains 14 residues. J lost 8 bases, V lost 5 bases, and 9 bases had no gene match. Germline V gene lookup returns CDR1 SEHNR and CDR2 FQNEAQ (reference sequence). Written as DNA, the CDR3 is TGTGCCAGCAGCAACCGGGACAGGGCCTTGGGCTACACCTTC. Protein: CASSNRDRALGYTF.

The V call is TRBV20-1, the J call TRBJ2-1; no clear D gene. CDR1 DFQATT and CDR2 SNEGSKA come from the germline V gene (reference sequence). This CDR3 region has 15 residues. The ends were cut back, 1 base at V and 5 bases at J, with 15 bases in the middle. The DNA for the CDR3 is TGCAGTGCTAGAGCCCTCGCGGCAGAAAACAATGAGCAGTTCTTC. It encodes CSARALAAENNEQFF.

The chain combines TRBV29-1 with TRBJ2-7, with D possibly being TRBD1 or TRBD2 (5 bases each). Germline V CDR1 and CDR2: SQVTM, ANQGSEA. V was shortened by 4 bases and J by 4 bases, with 14 bases between the two germline ends. This CDR3 has 13 amino acids. CDR3 in DNA: TGCAGCGTTGTTCCCGGGACGGATTACGAGCAGTACTTC. As protein: CSVVPGTDYEQYF.

This clonotype was detected a few times. The chain is built from TRBV7-2 and TRBJ1-1; D is possibly TRBD1 (5 bases). This CDR3 has 14 residues. V was trimmed by 1 base and J by 2 bases, leaving 8 bases between them. Per germline, CDR1 SGHTA and CDR2 FQGNSA. For the CDR3, the DNA is TGTGCCAGCAGCTTAGACAGGTACAACACTGAAGCTTTCTTT. Translated: CASSLDRYNTEAFF.

This clonotype was observed a handful of times. The CDR3: CASSYGTAYEQYV. CDR3 sequence (DNA): TGTGCCAGCAGCTACGGGACAGCCTACGAGCAGTACGTC. The chain is built from TRBV5-6 and TRBJ2-7; 7 bases fit TRBD1. This CDR3 has 13 residues. J lost 2 bases, V lost 3 bases, and 2 bases had no gene match. CDR1 and CDR2 from the germline V gene are SGHDT and YYEEEE.

This clonotype was seen a handful of times. The J gene is TRBJ2-7, the V gene TRBV28; D unresolved. The germline CDR1 and CDR2 sequences are MDHEN and SYDVKM. This CDR3 is built from 14 residues. V dropped 6 bases and J dropped 1 base, with 13 bases sitting between them. CDR3 protein: CASSPPAVSYEQYF. The CDR3 DNA reads as TGTGCCAGCAGCCCCCCGGCTGTATCCTACGAGCAGTACTTC. The full variable domain, with the rest looked up from reference TRBV28 and TRBJ2-7, is DVKVTQSSRYLVKRTGEKVFLECVQDMDHENMFWYRQDPGLGLRLIYFSYDVKMKEKGDIPEGYSVSREKKERFSLILESASTNQTSMYLCASSPPAVSYEQYFGPGTRLTVT.

The gene calls are TRBV5-6 and TRBJ1-2; no firm D call. Trimming cost V 3 bases and J 8 bases, with 8 bases left between them. Germline CDR1 SGHDT, CDR2 YYEEEE. CDR3 length: 11 amino acids. The CDR3, as DNA: TGTGCCAGCAGCTCGGAGCTCGGCTACACCTTC. Translation gives CASSSELGYTF.

J is TRBJ2-7 and V is TRBV12-3 or TRBV12-4; D possibly corresponds to TRBD1 (5 bases). The CDR3 length is 14 residues. V lost 3 bases to trimming and J lost 3 bases, with 12 bases between them. The CDR3 loop is CASSLGRVYYEQYV. In DNA, the CDR3 is TGTGCCAGCAGTTTGGGCAGGGTCTACTACGAGCAGTACGTC.

The sample holds many counts of this clonotype. The chain recombines TRBV12-3 or TRBV12-4 with TRBJ1-2, with 7 bases that match TRBD1. J was trimmed by 1 base and V by 4 bases; bases with no gene match: 9. The CDR3 is 16 residues long. The CDR3 here is CASSSPRDSRNYGYTF. CDR3 DNA: TGTGCCAGCAGTTCTCCCCGGGACAGTCGTAACTATGGCTACACCTTC.

This clonotype was counted only a few times. The CDR3 DNA sequence: TGTGCCAGCAGTGGGACTAGCGGGGCTTTCACCTACGAGCAGTACTTC. Translated, it gives CASSGTSGAFTYEQYF. The rearrangement uses TRBV12-3 or TRBV12-4 and TRBJ2-7; 13 nucleotides line up with TRBD2. Trimming at V came to 5 bases and at J to 2 bases, leaving 6 bases not matched to a gene. The CDR3 extends over 16 amino acids.

The V call is TRBV19, the J call TRBJ2-1; 13 bases map to TRBD2. The CDR3 loop spans 16 amino acids. The V gene end was trimmed by 8 bases and the J gene end by 9 bases; junction bases not matched to a gene: 13. Germline CDR1 and CDR2: LNHDA and SQIVND (reference sequence). The CDR3 spells CASRGTSGVPAGEQFF. The CDR3 bases are TGTGCCAGTCGGGGGACTAGCGGGGTGCCGGCGGGTGAGCAGTTCTTC.